These 2 T cell receptor beta chains were all obtained from the same sample, sequenced in a study of technical replicates of blood from several donors. Profiling relied on immunoSEQ multiplex PCR, and the TCRdb table lists in-frame clones only, not all of them. Of 66,000 or so clones listed, about 96% are singletons. Sequenced material: T cells isolated from PBMCs. All receptors come from a human donor in good health.

V and J are TRBV19 and TRBJ1-5, with D tentatively TRBD1 (5 bases). Germline CDR1 and CDR2: LNHDA and SQIVND (reference sequence). V gave up 2 bases and J gave up 0 bases, with 11 bases separating them. The CDR3 runs to 16 residues. The CDR3 sequence is CASSIIRDHSNQPQHF. CDR3 sequence (DNA): TGTGCCAGTAGTATAATCAGGGATCATAGCAATCAGCCCCAGCATTTT.

J is TRBJ1-2 and V is TRBV5-4; possible D gene TRBD1, 6 bases. Germline V gene data show CDR1 as SGHNT and CDR2 as YYREEE (reference sequence). Trimming removed 4 bases at V and 6 bases at J, with 19 bases between. This CDR3 region has 15 residues. The CDR3 is CASSAEIGTPNGYTF. CDR3 sequence (DNA): TGTGCCAGCAGCGCTGAGATAGGGACACCTAATGGCTACACCTTC.